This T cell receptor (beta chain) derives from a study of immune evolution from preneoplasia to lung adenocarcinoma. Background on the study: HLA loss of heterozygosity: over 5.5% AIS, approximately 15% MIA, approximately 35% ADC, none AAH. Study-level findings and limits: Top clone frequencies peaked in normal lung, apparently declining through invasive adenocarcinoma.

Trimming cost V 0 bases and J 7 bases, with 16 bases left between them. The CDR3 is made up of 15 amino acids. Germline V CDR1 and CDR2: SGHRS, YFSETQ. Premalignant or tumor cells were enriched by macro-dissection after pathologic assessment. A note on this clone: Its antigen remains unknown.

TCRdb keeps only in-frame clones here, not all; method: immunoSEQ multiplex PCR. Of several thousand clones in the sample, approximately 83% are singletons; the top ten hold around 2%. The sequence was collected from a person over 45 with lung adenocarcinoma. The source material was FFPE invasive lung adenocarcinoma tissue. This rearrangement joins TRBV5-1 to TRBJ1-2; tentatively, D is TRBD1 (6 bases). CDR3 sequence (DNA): TGCGCCAGCAGCTTGGACGGGGGCGCACTTGGTGGCTACACCTTC. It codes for CASSLDGGALGGYTF. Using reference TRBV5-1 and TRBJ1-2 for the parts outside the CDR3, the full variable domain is KAGVTQTPRYLIKTRGQQVTLSCSPISGHRSVSWYQQTPGQGLQFLFEYFSETQRNKGNFPGRFSGRQFSNSRSEMNVSTLELGDSALYLCASSLDGGALGGYTFGSGTRLTVV.